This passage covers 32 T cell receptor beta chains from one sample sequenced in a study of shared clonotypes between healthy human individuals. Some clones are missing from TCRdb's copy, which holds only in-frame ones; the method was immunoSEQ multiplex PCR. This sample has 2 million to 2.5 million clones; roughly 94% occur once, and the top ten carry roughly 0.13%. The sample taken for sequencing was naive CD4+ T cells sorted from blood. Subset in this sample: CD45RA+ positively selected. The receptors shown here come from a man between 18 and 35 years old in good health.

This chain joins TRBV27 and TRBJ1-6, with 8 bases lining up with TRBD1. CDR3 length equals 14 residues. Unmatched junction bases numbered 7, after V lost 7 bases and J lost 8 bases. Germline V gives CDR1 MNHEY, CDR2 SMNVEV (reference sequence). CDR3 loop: CASKQGVGDSPLHF. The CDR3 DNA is TGTGCCAGCAAACAGGGGGTAGGGGATTCACCCCTCCACTTT.

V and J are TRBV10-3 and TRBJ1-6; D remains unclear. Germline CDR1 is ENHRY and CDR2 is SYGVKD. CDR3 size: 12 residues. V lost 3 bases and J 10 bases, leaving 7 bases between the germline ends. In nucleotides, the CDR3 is TGTGCCATCAGTGATCGGGAGTCACCCCTCCACTTT. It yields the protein CAISDRESPLHF.

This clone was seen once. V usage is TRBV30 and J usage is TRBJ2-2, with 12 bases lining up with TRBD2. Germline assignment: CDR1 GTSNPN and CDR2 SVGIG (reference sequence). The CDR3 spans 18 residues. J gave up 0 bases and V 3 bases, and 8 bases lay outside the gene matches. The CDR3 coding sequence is TGTGCCTGGAGGAGTCTGACTAGCGGGAGAGCGAACACCGGGGAGCTGTTTTTT. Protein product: CAWRSLTSGRANTGELFF.

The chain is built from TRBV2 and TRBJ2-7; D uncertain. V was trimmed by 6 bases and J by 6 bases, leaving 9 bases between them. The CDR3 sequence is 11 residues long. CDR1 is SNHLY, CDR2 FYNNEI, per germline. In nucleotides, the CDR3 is TGTGCCAGCAGAAGTCCCCTCGAGCAGTACTTC. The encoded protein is CASRSPLEQYF.

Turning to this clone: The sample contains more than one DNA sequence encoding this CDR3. The CDR3, as DNA: TGTGCCAGCAGCTCTAGACTAGCGGGGGGCACAGATACGCAGTATTTT. Residues: CASSSRLAGGTDTQYF. The chain recombines TRBV7-2 with TRBJ2-3; TRBD2 agrees at 12 bases. V shed 4 bases and J 1 base; nucleotides not matched to a gene: 3. CDR1 and CDR2 (germline): SGHTA, FQGNSA. CDR3 length: 16 amino acids.

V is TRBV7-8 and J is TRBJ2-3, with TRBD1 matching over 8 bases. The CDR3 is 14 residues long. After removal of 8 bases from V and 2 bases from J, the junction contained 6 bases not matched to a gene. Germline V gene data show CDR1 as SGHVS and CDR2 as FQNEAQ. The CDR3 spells CASSRTGLTDTQYF. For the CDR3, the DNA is TGTGCCAGCTCACGGACAGGGCTCACAGATACGCAGTATTTT.

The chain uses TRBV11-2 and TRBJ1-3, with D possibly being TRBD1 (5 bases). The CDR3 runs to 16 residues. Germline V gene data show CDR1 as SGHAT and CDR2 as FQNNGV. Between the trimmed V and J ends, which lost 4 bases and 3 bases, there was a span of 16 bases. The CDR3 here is CASSYTDSRGGNTIYF. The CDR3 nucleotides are TGTGCCAGCAGCTACACAGACAGTCGAGGTGGAAACACCATATATTTT.

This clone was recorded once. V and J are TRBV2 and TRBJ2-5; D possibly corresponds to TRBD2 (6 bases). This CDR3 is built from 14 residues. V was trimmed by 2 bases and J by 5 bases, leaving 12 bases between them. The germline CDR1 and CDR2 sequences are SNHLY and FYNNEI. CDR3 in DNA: TGTGCCAGCAGTGAAAGGAGGGCGGGCGAGACCCAGTACTTC. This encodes CASSERRAGETQYF.

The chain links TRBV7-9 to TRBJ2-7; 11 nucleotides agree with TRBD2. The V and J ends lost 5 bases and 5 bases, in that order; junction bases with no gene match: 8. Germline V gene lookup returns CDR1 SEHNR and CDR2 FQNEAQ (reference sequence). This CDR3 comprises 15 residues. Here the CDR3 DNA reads TGTGCCAGCAGCGATAGCGGGAGGGCCTCTCACGAGCAGTACTTC. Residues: CASSDSGRASHEQYF.

This chain's CDR3 is CASSLTGGLNEKLFF. In DNA form, the CDR3 reads TGTGCCAGCAGCCTCACAGGGGGCCTTAATGAAAAACTGTTTTTT. The genes are TRBV5-6 and TRBJ1-4; TRBD1 agrees at 9 bases. This CDR3 has 15 amino acids. With V trimmed by 4 bases and J by 4 bases, 5 bases remained unmatched. CDR1 SGHDT and CDR2 YYEEEE come from the germline V gene.

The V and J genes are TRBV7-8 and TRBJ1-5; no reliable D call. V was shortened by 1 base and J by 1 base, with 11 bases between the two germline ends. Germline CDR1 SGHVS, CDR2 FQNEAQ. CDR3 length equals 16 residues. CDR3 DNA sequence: TGTGCCAGCAGCTTAGTGGCAAGAAGCAGCAATCAGCCCCAGCATTTT. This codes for CASSLVARSSNQPQHF.

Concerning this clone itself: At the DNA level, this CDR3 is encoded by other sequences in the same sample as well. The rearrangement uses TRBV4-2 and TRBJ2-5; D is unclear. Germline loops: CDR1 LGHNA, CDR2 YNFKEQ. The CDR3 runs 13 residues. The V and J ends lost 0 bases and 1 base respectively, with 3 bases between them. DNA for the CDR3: TGTGCCAGCAGCCAAGATCCCCAAGAGACCCAGTACTTC. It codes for CASSQDPQETQYF.

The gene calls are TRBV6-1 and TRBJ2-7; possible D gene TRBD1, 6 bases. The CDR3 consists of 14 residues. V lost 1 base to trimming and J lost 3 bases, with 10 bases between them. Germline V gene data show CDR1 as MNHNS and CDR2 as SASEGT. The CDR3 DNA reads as TGTGCCAGCAGTGAAGACAGGGCTTACTACGAGCAGTACTTC. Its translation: CASSEDRAYYEQYF.

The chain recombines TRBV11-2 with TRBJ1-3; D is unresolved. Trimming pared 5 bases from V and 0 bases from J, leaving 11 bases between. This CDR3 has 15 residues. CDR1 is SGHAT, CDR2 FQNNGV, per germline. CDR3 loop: CASSARKNSGNTIYF. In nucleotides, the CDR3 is TGTGCCAGCAGCGCCCGGAAGAACTCTGGAAACACCATATATTTT.

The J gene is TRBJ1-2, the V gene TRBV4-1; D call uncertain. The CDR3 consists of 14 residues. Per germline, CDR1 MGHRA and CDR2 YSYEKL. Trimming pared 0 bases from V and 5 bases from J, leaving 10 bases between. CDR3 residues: CASSQDTGRYGYTF. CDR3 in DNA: TGCGCCAGCAGCCAAGATACGGGGAGGTATGGCTACACCTTC.

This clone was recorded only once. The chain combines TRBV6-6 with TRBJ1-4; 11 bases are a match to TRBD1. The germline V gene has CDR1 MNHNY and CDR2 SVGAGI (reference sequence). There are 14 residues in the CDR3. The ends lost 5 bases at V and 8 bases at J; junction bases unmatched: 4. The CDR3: CASSPGTGGEKLFF. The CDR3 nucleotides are TGTGCCAGCAGTCCGGGGACAGGGGGAGAAAAACTGTTTTTT.

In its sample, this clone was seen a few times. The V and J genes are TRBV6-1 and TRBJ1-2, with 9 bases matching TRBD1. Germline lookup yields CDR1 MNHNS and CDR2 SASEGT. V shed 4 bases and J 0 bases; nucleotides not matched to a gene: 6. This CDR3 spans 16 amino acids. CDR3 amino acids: CASSGGQGTSNYGYTF. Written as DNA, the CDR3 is TGTGCCAGCAGTGGCGGACAGGGGACATCTAACTATGGCTACACCTTC.

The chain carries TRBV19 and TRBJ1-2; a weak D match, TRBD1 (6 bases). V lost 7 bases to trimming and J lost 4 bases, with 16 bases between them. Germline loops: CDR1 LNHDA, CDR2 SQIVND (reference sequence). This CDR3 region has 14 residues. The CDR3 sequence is CASTRGGGIYGYTF. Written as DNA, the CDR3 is TGTGCCAGTACCCGGGGAGGGGGTATCTATGGCTACACCTTC.

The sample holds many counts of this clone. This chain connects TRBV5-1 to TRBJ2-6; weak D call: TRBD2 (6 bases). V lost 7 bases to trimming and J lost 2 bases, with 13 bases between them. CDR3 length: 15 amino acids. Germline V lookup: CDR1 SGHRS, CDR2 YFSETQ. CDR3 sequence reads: CASDTGGTGANVLTF. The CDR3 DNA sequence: TGCGCCAGCGACACCGGAGGGACTGGGGCCAACGTCCTGACTTTC.

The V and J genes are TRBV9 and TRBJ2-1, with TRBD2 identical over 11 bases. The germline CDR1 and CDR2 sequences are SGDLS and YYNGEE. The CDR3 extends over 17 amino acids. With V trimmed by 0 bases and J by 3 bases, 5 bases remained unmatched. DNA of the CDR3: TGTGCCAGCAGCGTAGTAGCGGGGGGGAGTATCTACAATGAGCAGTTCTTC. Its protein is CASSVVAGGSIYNEQFF.

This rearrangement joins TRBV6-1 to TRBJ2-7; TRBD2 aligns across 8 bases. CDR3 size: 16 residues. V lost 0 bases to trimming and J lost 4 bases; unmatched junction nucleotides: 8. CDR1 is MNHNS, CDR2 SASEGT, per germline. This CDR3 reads CASSEASSGLLYEQYF. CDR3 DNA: TGTGCCAGCAGTGAAGCGTCTAGCGGGCTCCTTTACGAGCAGTACTTC.

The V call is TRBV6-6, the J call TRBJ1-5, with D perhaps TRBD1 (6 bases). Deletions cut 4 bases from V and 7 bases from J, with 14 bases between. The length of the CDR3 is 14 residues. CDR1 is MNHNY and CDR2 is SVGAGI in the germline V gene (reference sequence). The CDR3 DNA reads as TGTGCCAGCAGTTTGGGGGGCGCAGGGCAGCCCCAGCATTTT. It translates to CASSLGGAGQPQHF.

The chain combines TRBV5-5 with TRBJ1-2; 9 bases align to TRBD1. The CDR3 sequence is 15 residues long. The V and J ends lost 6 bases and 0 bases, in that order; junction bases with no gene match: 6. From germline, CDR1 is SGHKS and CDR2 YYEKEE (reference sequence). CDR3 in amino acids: CASTQGQGSNYGYTF. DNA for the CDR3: TGTGCCAGCACCCAGGGACAGGGATCTAACTATGGCTACACCTTC.

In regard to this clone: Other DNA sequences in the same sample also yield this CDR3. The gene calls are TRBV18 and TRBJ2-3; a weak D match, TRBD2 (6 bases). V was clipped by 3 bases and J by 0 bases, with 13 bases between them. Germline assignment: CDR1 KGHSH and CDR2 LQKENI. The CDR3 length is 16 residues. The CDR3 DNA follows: TGTGCCAGCTCACCTCTTGCGGGGCCGAGCACAGATACGCAGTATTTT. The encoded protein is CASSPLAGPSTDTQYF.

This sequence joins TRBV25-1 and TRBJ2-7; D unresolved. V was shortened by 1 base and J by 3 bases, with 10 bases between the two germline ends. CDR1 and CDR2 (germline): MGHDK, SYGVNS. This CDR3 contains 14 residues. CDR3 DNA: TGTGCCAGCAGTGAATCCCCTTCTTACTACGAGCAGTACTTC. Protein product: CASSESPSYYEQYF.

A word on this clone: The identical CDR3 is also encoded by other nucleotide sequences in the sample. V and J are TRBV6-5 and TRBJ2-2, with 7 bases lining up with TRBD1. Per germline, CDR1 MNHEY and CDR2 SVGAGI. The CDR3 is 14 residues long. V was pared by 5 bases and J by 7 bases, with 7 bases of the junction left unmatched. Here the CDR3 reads CASSPPGQRGELFF. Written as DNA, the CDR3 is TGTGCCAGCAGTCCCCCGGGACAGCGCGGGGAGCTGTTTTTT.

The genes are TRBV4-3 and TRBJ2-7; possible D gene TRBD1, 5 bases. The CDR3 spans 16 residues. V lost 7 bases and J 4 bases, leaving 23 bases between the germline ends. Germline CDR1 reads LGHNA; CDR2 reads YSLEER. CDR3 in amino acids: CASIHRRGEPLYEQYF. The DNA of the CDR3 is TGCGCCAGCATCCACAGGCGAGGAGAACCCTTGTACGAGCAGTACTTC.

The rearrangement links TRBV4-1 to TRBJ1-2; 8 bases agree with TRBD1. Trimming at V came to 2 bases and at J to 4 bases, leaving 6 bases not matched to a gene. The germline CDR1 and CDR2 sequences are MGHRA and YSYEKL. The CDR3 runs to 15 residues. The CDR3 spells CASSQPGGLTYGYTF. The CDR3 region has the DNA TGCGCCAGCAGCCAACCAGGGGGCCTTACCTATGGCTACACCTTC.

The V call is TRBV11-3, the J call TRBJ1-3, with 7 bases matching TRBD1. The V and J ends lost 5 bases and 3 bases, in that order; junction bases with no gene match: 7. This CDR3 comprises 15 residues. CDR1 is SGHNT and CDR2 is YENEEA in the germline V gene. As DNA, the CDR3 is TGTGCCAGCAGCCGTAACAGGGGTCGTGGAAACACCATATATTTT. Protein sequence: CASSRNRGRGNTIYF.

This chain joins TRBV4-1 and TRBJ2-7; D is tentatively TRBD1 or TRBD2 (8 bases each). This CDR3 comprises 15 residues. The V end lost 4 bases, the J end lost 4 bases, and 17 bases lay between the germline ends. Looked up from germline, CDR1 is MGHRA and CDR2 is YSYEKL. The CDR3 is CASSPLAGQAYEQYF. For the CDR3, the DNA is TGCGCCAGCAGCCCCTTAGCGGGACAGGCTTACGAGCAGTACTTC.

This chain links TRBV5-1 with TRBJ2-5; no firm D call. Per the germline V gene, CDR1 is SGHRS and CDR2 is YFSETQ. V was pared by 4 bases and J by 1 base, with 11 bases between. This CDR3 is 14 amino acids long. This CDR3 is CASSVRGFQETQYF. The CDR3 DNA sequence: TGCGCCAGCAGCGTCCGTGGGTTCCAAGAGACCCAGTACTTC.

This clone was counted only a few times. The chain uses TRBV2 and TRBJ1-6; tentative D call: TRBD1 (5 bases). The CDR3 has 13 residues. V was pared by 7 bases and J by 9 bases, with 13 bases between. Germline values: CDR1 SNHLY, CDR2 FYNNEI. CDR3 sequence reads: CASTGDEGSPLHF. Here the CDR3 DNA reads TGTGCCAGCACGGGGGATGAGGGTTCACCCCTCCACTTT.